Below, 14 T cell receptor beta chains from the same sample are listed, as sequenced in a study of beta chain features in type 1 diabetes. Study-wide points: Shorter TCRB CDR3s, moderately but significantly so, were found in Type 1 diabetes patients in all four CD4+ subsets.

The antigens for these receptors are not known. The whole isolated RNA underwent reverse transcription, so sequencing captured expressed TCRB transcripts. Using immunoSEQ multiplex PCR, the repertoire was profiled, and TCRdb retains in-frame clones only, with some absent. The repertoire includes roughly 330,000 clones, approximately 13% of them detected once, and about 0.016% sits in the top ten. Sequencing input: naive CD4+ T cells from blood. Every receptor here comes from a woman between 18 and 30 years old with type 1 diabetes.

The chain links TRBV27 to TRBJ2-4; D gene uncertain. CDR1 and CDR2 (germline): MNHEY, SMNVEV (reference sequence). The CDR3 contains 13 residues. V lost 6 bases to trimming and J lost 7 bases, with 13 bases between them. The CDR3: CASSLNPQNIQYF. DNA for the CDR3: TGTGCCAGCAGCCTCAACCCCCAGAACATTCAGTACTTC.

This clone has only a few counts. The V call is TRBV5-1, the J call TRBJ2-3; 15 bases fit TRBD2. CDR1 and CDR2 (germline): SGHRS, YFSETQ. J gave up 2 bases and V 4 bases, and 5 bases lay outside the gene matches. This CDR3 region has 17 residues. The CDR3 protein is CASSPGTSGRHTDTQYF. CDR3 DNA sequence: TGCGCCAGCAGCCCCGGGACTAGCGGGAGGCACACAGATACGCAGTATTTT.

Only a few counts were recorded for this clone. CDR3 sequence: CAIREGLGAYNEQFF. CDR3 nucleotide sequence: TGTGCCATCAGAGAGGGCCTGGGAGCCTACAATGAGCAGTTCTTC. This chain joins TRBV10-3 and TRBJ2-1; possible D gene TRBD2, 5 bases. The CDR3 loop spans 15 amino acids. Germline values: CDR1 ENHRY, CDR2 SYGVKD. The V gene lost 6 bases and the J gene lost 2 bases, with 14 bases spanning the gap.

This clone was seen a handful of times. The J gene is TRBJ2-5, the V gene TRBV6-5; D might be TRBD2 (5 bases). The J call may be in error: the DNA end matches TRBJ2-7 better. CDR3 size: 13 residues. Germline loops: CDR1 MNHEY, CDR2 SVGAGI. The CDR3 protein is CASRGPAAYEQYF. In DNA, the CDR3 is TGTGCCAGCAGAGGGCCAGCGGCCTACGAGCAGTACTTC.

This clone was seen a few times. The chain joins TRBV7-9 to TRBJ2-7; D ambiguous. Looked up from germline, CDR1 is SEHNR and CDR2 is FQNEAQ (reference sequence). The CDR3 consists of 13 residues. V lost 3 bases to trimming and J lost 0 bases, with 6 bases between them. DNA of the CDR3: TGTGCCAGCAGCTTGGTACACTCCTACGAGCAGTACTTC. Residues: CASSLVHSYEQYF.

This clone was observed a few times. V gene TRBV9 combines with J gene TRBJ2-7, with TRBD1 matching over 9 bases. Per the germline V gene, CDR1 is SGDLS and CDR2 is YYNGEE. V shed 3 bases and J 3 bases; nucleotides not matched to a gene: 4. The CDR3 sequence is 14 residues long. DNA for the CDR3: TGTGCCAGCAGCGCCCAGGGACAGGGCTACGAGCAGTACTTC. Residues: CASSAQGQGYEQYF.

In this sample, this clone turned up a few times. The chain has TRBV2 and TRBJ1-1; TRBD1 aligns across 7 bases. CDR1 and CDR2 from the germline V gene are SNHLY and FYNNEI. Trimming removed 8 bases from V and 6 bases from J; junction bases left unmatched: 6. This CDR3 spans 12 amino acids. CDR3 sequence: CASGQDNPEAFF. CDR3 sequence (DNA): TGTGCCAGCGGACAGGACAACCCTGAAGCTTTCTTT. Full variable domain (remainder filled in from reference TRBV2 and TRBJ1-1): EPEVTQTPSHQVTQMGQEVILRCVPISNHLYFYWYRQILGQKVEFLVSFYNNEISEKSEIFDDQFSVERPDGSNFTLKIRSTKLEDSAMYFCASGQDNPEAFFGQGTRLTVV.

The chain has TRBV6-6 and TRBJ1-2; D gene ambiguous. This CDR3 is built from 15 residues. CDR1 is MNHNY and CDR2 is SVGAGI in the germline V gene (reference sequence). The germline V and J ends were trimmed by 8 bases and 2 bases, with 18 bases remaining between them. The DNA for the CDR3 is TGTGCCAGCCGGCGCGGAGGGCGGGAAAACTATGGCTACACCTTC. Amino acids: CASRRGGRENYGYTF.

The sample holds a few counts of this clone. The CDR3 DNA follows: TGTGCCAGCTCACCTGACAGGGTGGGTGCTTCTAACTATGGCTACACCTTC. It translates to CASSPDRVGASNYGYTF. J is TRBJ1-2 and V is TRBV18; 7 positions match TRBD1. V lost 3 bases, J lost 0 bases, and 10 bases stayed unmatched. CDR3 size: 17 residues. CDR1 is KGHSH, CDR2 LQKENI, per germline.

J is TRBJ2-1 and V is TRBV28; 7 bases are a match to TRBD1. The CDR3 sequence is 17 residues long. Trimming cost V 6 bases and J 6 bases; bases outside gene matches: 17. CDR1 and CDR2 from the germline V gene are MDHEN and SYDVKM. Here the CDR3 DNA reads TGTGCCAGCAGCTTTCTCCTTCGACAGGGAGCACGCAATGAGCAGTTCTTC. Encoded protein: CASSFLLRQGARNEQFF.

J is TRBJ1-5 and V is TRBV6-5, with D hard to call. Germline V gene sequence: CDR1 MNHEY, CDR2 SVGAGI. V lost 4 bases, J lost 7 bases, and 14 bases lay in between. The CDR3 has 14 residues. CDR3 DNA sequence: TGTGCCAGCAGTTCCTGGACGGGAGAGCAGCCCCAGCATTTT. Its protein is CASSSWTGEQPQHF.

This clone was picked up a small number of times. This chain joins TRBV29-1 and TRBJ2-1; 8 bases fit TRBD1. V gave up 2 bases and J gave up 7 bases; unmatched junction bases: 4. Germline V lookup: CDR1 SQVTM, CDR2 ANQGSEA. The CDR3 contains 13 residues. Written as DNA, the CDR3 is TGCAGCGTTGAATCGCAGGGGGCGAATGAGCAGTTCTTC. Amino acid sequence: CSVESQGANEQFF.

The chain couples TRBV7-3 to TRBJ2-1; the match to TRBD2 covers 9 bases. From germline, CDR1 is SGHTA and CDR2 FQGTGA. This CDR3 spans 15 amino acids. After removal of 4 bases from V and 3 bases from J, the junction contained 4 bases not matched to a gene. CDR3 loop: CASSSSGTFYNEQFF. In nucleotides, the CDR3 is TGTGCCAGCAGCTCTAGCGGGACGTTCTACAATGAGCAGTTCTTC.

In this sample, this clone turned up a few times. The chain carries TRBV11-2 and TRBJ2-3; weak D call: TRBD2 (5 bases). Trimming removed 1 base from V and 6 bases from J, with 11 bases in between. Germline values: CDR1 SGHAT, CDR2 FQNNGV. The length of the CDR3 is 14 residues. CDR3 sequence: CASSLAGSGDTQYF. The CDR3 DNA reads TGTGCCAGCAGCTTAGCGGGTTCGGGGGATACGCAGTATTTT.